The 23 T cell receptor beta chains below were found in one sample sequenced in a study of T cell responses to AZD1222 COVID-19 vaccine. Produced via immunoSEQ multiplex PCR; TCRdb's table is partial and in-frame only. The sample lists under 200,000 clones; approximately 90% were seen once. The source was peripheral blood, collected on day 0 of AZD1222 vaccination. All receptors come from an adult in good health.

The CDR3 nucleotides are TGTGCCAGCAGTTCGCACCCGGGACAGGGAGGATCATGGCAGTACTTC. This encodes CASSSHPGQGGSWQYF. The genes are TRBV28 and TRBJ2-7, with 9 bases that match TRBD1. V shed 4 bases, J shed 9 bases, and the junction held 16 bases outside the gene matches. This CDR3 is built from 16 residues. In germline, CDR1 is MDHEN, CDR2 SYDVKM.

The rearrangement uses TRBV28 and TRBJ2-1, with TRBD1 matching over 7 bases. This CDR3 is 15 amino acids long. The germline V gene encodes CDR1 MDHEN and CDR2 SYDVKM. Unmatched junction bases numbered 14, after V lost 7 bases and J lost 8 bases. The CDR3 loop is CASTLQGFVGDEQFF. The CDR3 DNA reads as TGTGCCAGCACTCTACAGGGGTTCGTTGGGGATGAGCAGTTCTTC.

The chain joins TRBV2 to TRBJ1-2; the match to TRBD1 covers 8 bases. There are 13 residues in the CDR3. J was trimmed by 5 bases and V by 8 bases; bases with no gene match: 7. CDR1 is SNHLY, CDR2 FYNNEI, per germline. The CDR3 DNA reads TGTGCCAGCGTGCCAGGGGGCGGGTATGGCTACACCTTC. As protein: CASVPGGGYGYTF.

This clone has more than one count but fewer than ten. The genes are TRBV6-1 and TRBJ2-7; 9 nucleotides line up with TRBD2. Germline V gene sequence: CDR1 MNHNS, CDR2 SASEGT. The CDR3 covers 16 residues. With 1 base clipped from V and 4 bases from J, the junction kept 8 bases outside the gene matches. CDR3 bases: TGTGCCAGCAGTGAAGGATTAGCGGGGGCGAAATACGAGCAGTACTTC. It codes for CASSEGLAGAKYEQYF.

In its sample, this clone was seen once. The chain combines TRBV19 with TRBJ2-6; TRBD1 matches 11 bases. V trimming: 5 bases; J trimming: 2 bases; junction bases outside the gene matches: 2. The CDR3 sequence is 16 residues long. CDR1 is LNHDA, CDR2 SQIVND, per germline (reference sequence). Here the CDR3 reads CASSWTGGAGANVLTF. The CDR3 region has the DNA TGTGCCAGTAGTTGGACAGGGGGCGCTGGGGCCAACGTCCTGACTTTC.

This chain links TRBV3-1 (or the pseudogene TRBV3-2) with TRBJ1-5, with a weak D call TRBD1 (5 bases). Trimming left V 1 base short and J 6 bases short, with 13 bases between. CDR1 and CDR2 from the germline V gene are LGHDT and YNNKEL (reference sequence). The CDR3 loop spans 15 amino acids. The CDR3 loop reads CASSQAIGAGQPQHF. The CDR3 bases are TGTGCCAGCAGCCAAGCTATAGGGGCGGGTCAGCCCCAGCATTTT.

CDR3: CASSVTSGGAGTDTQYF. CDR3 sequence (DNA): TGTGCCAGCAGTGTGACTAGCGGGGGGGCGGGCACAGATACGCAGTATTTT. J is TRBJ2-3 and V is TRBV6-1, with 14 bases fitting TRBD2. The CDR3 spans 17 residues. The germline gives CDR1 MNHNS, CDR2 SASEGT. V was pared by 4 bases and J by 1 base, with 4 bases of the junction left unmatched.

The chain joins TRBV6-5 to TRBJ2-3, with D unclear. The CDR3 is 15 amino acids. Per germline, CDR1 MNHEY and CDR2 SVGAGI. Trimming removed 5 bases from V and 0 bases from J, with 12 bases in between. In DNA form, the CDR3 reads TGTGCCAGCAGTCGCCATGGACCTAGCACAGATACGCAGTATTTT. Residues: CASSRHGPSTDTQYF.

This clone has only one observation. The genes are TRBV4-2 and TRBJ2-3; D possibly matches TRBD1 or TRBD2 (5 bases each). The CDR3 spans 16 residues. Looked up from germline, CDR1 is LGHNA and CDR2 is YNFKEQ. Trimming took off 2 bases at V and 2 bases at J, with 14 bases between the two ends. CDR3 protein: CASSQLSGDHTDTQYF. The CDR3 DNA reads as TGTGCCAGCAGCCAACTCAGTGGGGACCACACAGATACGCAGTATTTT.

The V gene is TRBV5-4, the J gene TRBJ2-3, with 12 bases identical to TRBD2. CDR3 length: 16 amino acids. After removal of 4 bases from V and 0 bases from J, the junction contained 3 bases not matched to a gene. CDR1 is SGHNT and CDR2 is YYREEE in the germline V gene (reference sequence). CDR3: CASSIGLAGSTDTQYF. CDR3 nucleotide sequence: TGTGCCAGCAGCATTGGACTAGCGGGGAGCACAGATACGCAGTATTTT.

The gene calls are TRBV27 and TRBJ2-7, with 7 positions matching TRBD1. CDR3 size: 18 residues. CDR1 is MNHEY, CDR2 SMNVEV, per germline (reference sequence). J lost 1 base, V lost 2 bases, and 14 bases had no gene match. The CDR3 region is CASSLRAGGILKSYEQYF. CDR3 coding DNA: TGTGCCAGCAGTTTACGAGCAGGGGGAATCCTCAAATCCTACGAGCAGTACTTC.

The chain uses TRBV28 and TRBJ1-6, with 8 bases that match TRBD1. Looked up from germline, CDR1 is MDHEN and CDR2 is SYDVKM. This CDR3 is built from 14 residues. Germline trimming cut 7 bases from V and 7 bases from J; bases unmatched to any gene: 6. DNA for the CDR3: TGTGCCAGCACCCTGGGACAGGAAAATTCACCCCTCCACTTT. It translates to CASTLGQENSPLHF.

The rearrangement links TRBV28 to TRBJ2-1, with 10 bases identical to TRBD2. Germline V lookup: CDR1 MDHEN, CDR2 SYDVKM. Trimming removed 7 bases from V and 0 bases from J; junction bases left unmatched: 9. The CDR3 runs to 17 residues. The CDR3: CASKTKLAGYSYNEQFF. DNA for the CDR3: TGTGCCAGCAAAACTAAACTAGCGGGGTACTCCTACAATGAGCAGTTCTTC.

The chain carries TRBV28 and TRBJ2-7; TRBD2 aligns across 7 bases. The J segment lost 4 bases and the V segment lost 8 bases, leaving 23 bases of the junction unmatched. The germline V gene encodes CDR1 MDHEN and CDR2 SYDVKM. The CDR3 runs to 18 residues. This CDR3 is CASLRLGEGTHGTYEQYF. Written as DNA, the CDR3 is TGTGCCAGCCTCCGGCTTGGGGAGGGAACCCACGGTACTTACGAGCAGTACTTC.

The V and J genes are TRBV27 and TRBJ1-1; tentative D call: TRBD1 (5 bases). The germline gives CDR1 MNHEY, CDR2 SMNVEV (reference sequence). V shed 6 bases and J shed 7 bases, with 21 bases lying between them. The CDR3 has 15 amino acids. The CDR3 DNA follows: TGTGCCAGCAGCTCCCAAGGAAGGGGACGGTATGAAGCTTTCTTT. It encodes CASSSQGRGRYEAFF.

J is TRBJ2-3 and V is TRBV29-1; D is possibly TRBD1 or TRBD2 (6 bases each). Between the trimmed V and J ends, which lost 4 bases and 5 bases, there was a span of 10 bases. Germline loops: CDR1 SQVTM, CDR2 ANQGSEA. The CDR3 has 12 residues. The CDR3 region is CSVGGARDTQYF. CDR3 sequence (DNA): TGCAGCGTTGGGGGGGCGCGAGATACGCAGTATTTT.

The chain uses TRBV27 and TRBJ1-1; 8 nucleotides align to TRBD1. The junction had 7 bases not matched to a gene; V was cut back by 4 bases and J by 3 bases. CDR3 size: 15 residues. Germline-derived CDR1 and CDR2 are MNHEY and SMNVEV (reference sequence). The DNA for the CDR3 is TGTGCCAGCAGTTGGACAGGGCTGAGGGACACTGAAGCTTTCTTT. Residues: CASSWTGLRDTEAFF.

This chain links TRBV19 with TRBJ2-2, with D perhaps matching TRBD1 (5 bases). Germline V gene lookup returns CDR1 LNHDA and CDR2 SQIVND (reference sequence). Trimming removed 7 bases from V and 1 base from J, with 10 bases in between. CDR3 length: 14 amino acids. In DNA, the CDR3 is TGTGCCAGTATGGGGCGATGGAACACCGGGGAGCTGTTTTTT. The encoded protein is CASMGRWNTGELFF.

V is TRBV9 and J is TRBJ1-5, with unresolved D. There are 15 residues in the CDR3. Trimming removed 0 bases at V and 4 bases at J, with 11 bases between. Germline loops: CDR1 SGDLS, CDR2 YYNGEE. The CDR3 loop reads CASSVGDHRNQPQHF. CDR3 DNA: TGTGCCAGCAGCGTAGGCGACCACCGTAATCAGCCCCAGCATTTT.

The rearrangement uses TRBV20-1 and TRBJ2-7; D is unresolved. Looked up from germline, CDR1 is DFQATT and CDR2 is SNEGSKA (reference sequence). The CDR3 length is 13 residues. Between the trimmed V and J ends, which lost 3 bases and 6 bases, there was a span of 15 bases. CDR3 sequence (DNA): TGCAGTGCTAGTAGGCAGGCCAAGACCGAGCAGTACTTC. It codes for CSASRQAKTEQYF.

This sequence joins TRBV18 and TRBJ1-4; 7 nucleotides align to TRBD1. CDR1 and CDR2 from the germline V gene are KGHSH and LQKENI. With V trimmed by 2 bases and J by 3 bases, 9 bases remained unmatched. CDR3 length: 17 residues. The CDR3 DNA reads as TGTGCCAGCTCACCATGGAGGGGGCAGAACCCTAATGAAAAACTGTTTTTT. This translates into CASSPWRGQNPNEKLFF. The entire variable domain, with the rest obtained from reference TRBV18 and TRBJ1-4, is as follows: NAGVMQNPRHLVRRRGQEARLRCSPMKGHSHVYWYRQLPEEGLKFMVYLQKENIIDESGMPKERFSAEFPKEGPSILRIQQVVRGDSAAYFCASSPWRGQNPNEKLFFGSGTQLSVL.

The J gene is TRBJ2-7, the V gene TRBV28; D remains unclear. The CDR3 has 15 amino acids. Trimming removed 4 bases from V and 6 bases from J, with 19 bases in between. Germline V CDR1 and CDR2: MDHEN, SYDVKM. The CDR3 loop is CASSSPGELPFEQYF. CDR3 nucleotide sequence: TGTGCCAGCAGTTCCCCCGGAGAGCTCCCTTTCGAGCAGTACTTC.

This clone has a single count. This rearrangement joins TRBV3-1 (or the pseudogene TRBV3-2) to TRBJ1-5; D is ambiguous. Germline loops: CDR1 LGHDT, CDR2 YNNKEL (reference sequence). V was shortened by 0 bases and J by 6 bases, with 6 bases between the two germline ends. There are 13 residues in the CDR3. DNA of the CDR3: TGTGCCAGCAGCCAAGATCGGGCTCAGCCCCAGCATTTT. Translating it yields CASSQDRAQPQHF.